One sample yielded the 14 T cell receptor beta chains listed below, sequenced in a study of CD8 T cells in ankylosing spondylitis. Broader study findings: What seemed typical of ankylosing spondylitis blood was a TCR beta motif built from about 8 highly homologous variants.

No antigen is known for these receptors. TCRdb reanalysed the 5' RACE reads using MiXCR and keeps one entry per CDR3 protein. The data contain a few hundred thousand distinct CDR3 sequences, 20% to 25% of them singletons. Sequencing input: blood, either unsorted or a sorted T cell fraction (not recorded which). These receptors all stem from a male donor with ankylosing spondylitis.

The chain recombines TRBV5-1 with TRBJ2-5; maybe TRBD2 (6 bases). Germline loops: CDR1 SGHRS, CDR2 YFSETQ. The CDR3 is 18 residues long. Between the trimmed V and J ends, which lost 4 bases and 1 base, there was a span of 23 bases. The CDR3 region is CASSQPRTTSGFQETQYF. The DNA for the CDR3 is TGCGCCAGCAGCCAGCCAAGGACTACGAGCGGGTTCCAAGAGACCCAGTACTTC.

This clonotype was observed a few times. This chain uses TRBV3-1 with TRBJ2-7; the match to TRBD1 covers 8 bases. Losses at the gene ends were 0 bases for V and 4 bases for J; bases not matched to a gene: 8. Germline CDR1 LGHDT, CDR2 YNNKEL (reference sequence). The CDR3 runs 16 residues. This CDR3 reads CASSQERTGKAYEQYF. Written as DNA, the CDR3 is TGTGCCAGCAGCCAAGAGCGGACAGGGAAGGCGTACGAGCAGTACTTC.

The chain joins TRBV12-3 or TRBV12-4 to TRBJ2-7; D gene unclear. The CDR3 covers 14 residues. V was pared by 7 bases and J by 0 bases, with 13 bases between. The CDR3: CASKRLQSSYEQYF. DNA for the CDR3: TGTGCCAGCAAAAGACTTCAAAGCTCCTACGAGCAGTACTTC.

The chain combines TRBV19 with TRBJ1-1; D gene unclear. Trimming pared 6 bases from V and 4 bases from J, leaving 6 bases between. In germline, CDR1 is LNHDA, CDR2 SQIVND (reference sequence). The CDR3 loop spans 11 amino acids. The CDR3: CASRVGTEAFF. CDR3 bases: TGTGCCAGTAGGGTTGGCACTGAAGCTTTCTTT. Full variable domain (rest looked up from reference TRBV19 and TRBJ1-1): DGGITQSPKYLFRKEGQNVTLSCEQNLNHDAMYWYRQDPGQGLRLIYYSQIVNDFQKGDIAEGYSVSREKKESFPLTVTSAQKNPTAFYLCASRVGTEAFFGQGTRLTVV.

The genes are TRBV12-3 or TRBV12-4 and TRBJ1-3, with D possibly TRBD1 on 5 matching bases. CDR3 length: 15 residues. Trimming pared 6 bases from V and 0 bases from J, leaving 12 bases between. In nucleotides, the CDR3 is TGTGCCAGCAGCTACACAGGACGCTCTGGAAACACCATATATTTT. As protein: CASSYTGRSGNTIYF.

This clonotype turned up a few times. The J gene is TRBJ2-1, the V gene TRBV5-1, with 12 bases that match TRBD1. CDR1 SGHRS and CDR2 YFSETQ come from the germline V gene. The trim removed 4 bases at V and 8 bases at J, leaving 10 bases unmatched. The CDR3 has 16 residues. The CDR3 here is CASSDRDRGHRDEQFF. For the CDR3, the DNA is TGCGCCAGCAGCGATCGGGACAGGGGGCACCGGGATGAGCAGTTCTTC.

This clonotype was found a few times. This chain connects TRBV2 to TRBJ2-5, with 9 positions matching TRBD1. Trimming cost V 4 bases and J 3 bases; bases outside gene matches: 6. CDR1 SNHLY and CDR2 FYNNEI come from the germline V gene. This CDR3 comprises 15 residues. CDR3 loop: CASSGVRTGEETQYF. CDR3 DNA: TGTGCCAGCAGTGGGGTCCGGACAGGGGAAGAGACCCAGTACTTC.

In its sample, this clonotype was seen a few times. The CDR3 nucleotides are TGCGCCAGCAGCTCGGGGACAGCGGGAGAATGGGATACGCAGTATTTT. This gives the protein CASSSGTAGEWDTQYF. This chain joins TRBV5-1 and TRBJ2-3; possible D gene TRBD2, 8 bases. Germline V gene lookup returns CDR1 SGHRS and CDR2 YFSETQ. This CDR3 contains 16 residues. V was cut by 3 bases and J by 6 bases, with 20 bases left in between.

At least ten counts were recorded for this clonotype. The chain recombines TRBV12-3 or TRBV12-4 with TRBJ2-1; D is unresolved. The CDR3 has 11 amino acids. V was shortened by 4 bases and J by 6 bases, with 4 bases between the two germline ends. Written as DNA, the CDR3 is TGTGCCAGCAGTTACGGCAATGAGCAGTTCTTC. The encoded protein is CASSYGNEQFF.

The J gene is TRBJ2-1, the V gene TRBV10-1, with 8 nucleotides matching TRBD1. Germline V gene data show CDR1 as WNHNN and CDR2 as SYGVQD (reference sequence). The CDR3 is 14 amino acids. The V gene end was trimmed by 6 bases and the J gene end by 6 bases; junction bases not matched to a gene: 7. This CDR3 reads CASSQGARLNEQFF. CDR3 coding DNA: TGCGCCAGCAGCCAGGGGGCCAGACTCAATGAGCAGTTCTTC.

This clonotype was seen a few times. This chain's CDR3 is CASGSQGGKLFF. For the CDR3, the DNA is TGTGCCAGCGGGTCCCAGGGGGGGAAACTGTTTTTT. This chain joins TRBV12-3 or TRBV12-4 and TRBJ1-4; TRBD1 agrees at 7 bases. The CDR3 is made up of 12 amino acids. V dropped 8 bases and J dropped 11; count of bases not matched to a gene: 8.

This clonotype was recorded many times. The chain carries TRBV29-1 and TRBJ1-1, with D tentatively TRBD1 (6 bases). The germline gives CDR1 SQVTM, CDR2 ANQGSEA. V lost 0 bases to trimming and J lost 1 base, with 21 bases between them. The CDR3 has 18 residues. CDR3 sequence reads: CSVEESSGMGAPNTEAFF. In DNA form, the CDR3 reads TGCAGCGTTGAAGAATCATCGGGAATGGGGGCCCCGAACACTGAAGCTTTCTTT.

A few counts support this clonotype. The chain combines TRBV5-1 with TRBJ2-1; 11 nucleotides agree with TRBD1. Germline loops: CDR1 SGHRS, CDR2 YFSETQ. J lost 7 bases, V lost 5 bases, and 8 bases had no gene match. The CDR3 length is 15 residues. The CDR3 region is CASRKDRGLGNEQFF. CDR3 bases: TGCGCCAGCAGAAAGGACAGGGGGCTGGGAAATGAGCAGTTCTTC.

A few counts support this clonotype. The chain links TRBV28 to TRBJ2-3, with 12 bases lining up with TRBD2. This CDR3 comprises 17 residues. Trimming at V came to 5 bases and at J to 4 bases, leaving 10 bases not matched to a gene. The germline V gene has CDR1 MDHEN and CDR2 SYDVKM. The CDR3 nucleotides are TGTGCCAGCAGTCCCTCAGAGACTAGCGGGAGAGCAGATACGCAGTATTTT. Its translation is CASSPSETSGRADTQYF.